This is a list of T cell receptor beta chains from one sample in a study of cytomegalovirus exposure and HLA in healthy donors. Clones were sequenced by immunoSEQ multiplex PCR, and TCRdb holds only the in-frame ones, with some missing. The profile covers 95,000 to 130,000 clones, with roughly three quarters appearing a single time and approximately 4% taken by the ten largest. Sequenced material: PBMCs. The receptor source for this set is a man between 25 and 39 years old in good health and CMV-seropositive. CDR3s include the opening cysteine and the closing phenylalanine or tryptophan. Each record gives: V gene, D gene, clone size, J gene, CDR3 protein, CDR3 DNA. A D gene is named only where the DNA matches it firmly. Not all rows give a size; the values are once, few, many and, for expanded clones, a class.

v_gene: TRBV4-1
d_gene: -
abundance: few
j_gene: TRBJ2-2
CDR3aa: CASSEKRGTGELFF
CDR3nt: TGCGCCAGCAGTGAAAAGCGTGGCACCGGGGAGCTGTTTTTT

v_gene: TRBV19
d_gene: TRBD1
abundance: -
j_gene: TRBJ1-5
CDR3aa: CASSTVPNRQGADQPQHF
CDR3nt: TGTGCCAGTTCGACAGTCCCAAATCGACAGGGGGCTGATCAGCCCCAGCATTTT

v_gene: TRBV9
d_gene: TRBD1
abundance: -
j_gene: TRBJ2-7
CDR3aa: CASSPRGQGVRYEQYF
CDR3nt: TGTGCCAGCAGCCCCCGAGGACAGGGGGTACGGTACGAGCAGTACTTC

v_gene: TRBV5-6
d_gene: TRBD1
abundance: -
j_gene: TRBJ1-2
CDR3aa: CASHPTGVDGYTF
CDR3nt: TGTGCCAGTCATCCAACAGGGGTCGATGGCTACACCTTC

v_gene: TRBV27
d_gene: -
abundance: -
j_gene: TRBJ1-1
CDR3aa: CASRGIFMNTEAFF
CDR3nt: TGTGCCAGCCGAGGAATCTTCATGAACACTGAAGCTTTCTTT

v_gene: TRBV6-1
d_gene: -
abundance: -
j_gene: TRBJ1-5
CDR3aa: CASSEALYSNQPQHF
CDR3nt: TGTGCCAGCAGTGAGGCCCTTTATAGCAATCAGCCCCAGCATTTT

v_gene: TRBV10-3
d_gene: TRBD1
abundance: few
j_gene: TRBJ2-7
CDR3aa: CAIRRTGEIYEQYF
CDR3nt: TGTGCCATCAGAAGGACAGGGGAGATCTACGAGCAGTACTTC

v_gene: TRBV14
d_gene: TRBD2
abundance: -
j_gene: TRBJ2-7
CDR3aa: CASSQEIGAGEQYF
CDR3nt: TGTGCCAGCAGCCAAGAAATAGGAGCGGGGGAACAGTACTTC

v_gene: TRBV12-5
d_gene: -
abundance: -
j_gene: TRBJ1-1
CDR3aa: CASGLQQNTEAFF
CDR3nt: TGTGCTAGTGGTTTACAGCAGAACACTGAAGCTTTCTTT

v_gene: TRBV4-3
d_gene: TRBD1
abundance: -
j_gene: TRBJ1-1
CDR3aa: CASSPFGTEIGDTEAFF
CDR3nt: TGCGCCAGCAGCCCCTTCGGGACAGAAATCGGGGACACTGAAGCTTTCTTT

v_gene: TRBV7-2
d_gene: TRBD1
abundance: -
j_gene: TRBJ1-2
CDR3aa: CASSPLGQGGGGYTF
CDR3nt: TGTGCCAGCAGCCCCCTGGGACAGGGAGGAGGTGGCTACACCTTC